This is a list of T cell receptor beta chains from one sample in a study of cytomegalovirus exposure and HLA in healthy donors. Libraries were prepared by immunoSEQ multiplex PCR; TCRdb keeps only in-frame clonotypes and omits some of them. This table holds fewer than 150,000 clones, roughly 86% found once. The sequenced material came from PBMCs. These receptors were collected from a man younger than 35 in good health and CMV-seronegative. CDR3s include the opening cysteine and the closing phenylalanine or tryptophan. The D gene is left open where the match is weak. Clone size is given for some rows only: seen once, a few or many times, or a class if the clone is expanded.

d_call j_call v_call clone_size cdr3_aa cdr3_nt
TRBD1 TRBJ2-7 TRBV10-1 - CASSGDGPRGEQYF TGCGCCAGCAGTGGGGACGGCCCCAGGGGGGAGCAGTACTTC
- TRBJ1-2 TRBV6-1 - CASSEAIRGNYGYTF TGTGCCAGCAGTGAAGCTATCCGGGGTAACTATGGCTACACCTTC
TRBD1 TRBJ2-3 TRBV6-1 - CASSEGTGGTDTQYF TGTGCCAGCAGTGAAGGGACAGGGGGCACAGATACGCAGTATTTT
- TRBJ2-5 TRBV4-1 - CASSQDRRWETQYF TGCGCCAGCAGCCAAGATCGGAGGTGGGAGACCCAGTACTTC
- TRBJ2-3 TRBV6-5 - CASRHSGGHTDTQYF TGTGCCAGCAGGCACTCTGGGGGCCACACAGATACGCAGTATTTT
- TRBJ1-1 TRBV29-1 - CSVGPDTSGTEAFF TGCAGCGTTGGCCCAGACACGTCGGGAACTGAAGCTTTCTTT
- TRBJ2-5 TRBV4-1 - CASSAGQETQYF TGCGCCAGCAGCGCGGGGCAAGAGACCCAGTACTTC
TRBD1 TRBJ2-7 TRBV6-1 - CASSGLGQGANEQYF TGTGCCAGCAGCGGATTGGGACAGGGGGCGAATGAGCAGTACTTC
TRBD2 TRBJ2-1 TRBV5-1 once CASSLAWSGGTYNEQFF TGCGCCAGCAGCTTGGCCTGGAGCGGGGGAACCTACAATGAGCAGTTCTTC
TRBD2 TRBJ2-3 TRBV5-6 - CASSLGLAAQYF TGTGCCAGCAGTTTAGGACTAGCGGCCCAGTATTTT
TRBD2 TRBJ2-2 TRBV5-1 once CASSWTSGGTGELFF TGCGCCAGCAGTTGGACTAGCGGGGGTACCGGGGAGCTGTTTTTT
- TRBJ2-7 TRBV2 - CASRGGAAYEQYF TGTGCCAGCAGGGGGGGGGCAGCCTACGAGCAGTACTTC
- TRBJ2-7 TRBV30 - CAWSGRGQYF TGTGCCTGGAGTGGGAGGGGACAGTACTTC
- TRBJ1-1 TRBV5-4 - CASSARDTMNTEAFF TGTGCCAGCAGCGCCCGGGACACCATGAACACTGAAGCTTTCTTT
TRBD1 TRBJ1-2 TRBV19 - CASMGTGGNYGYTF TGTGCCAGTATGGGGACAGGGGGCAACTATGGCTACACCTTC
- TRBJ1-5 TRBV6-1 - CASSEGRGVRNQPQHF TGTGCCAGCAGTGAAGGGAGGGGTGTGCGCAATCAGCCCCAGCATTTT
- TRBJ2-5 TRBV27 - CASRKTRVDVQETQYF TGTGCCAGCCGAAAAACTAGGGTAGATGTTCAAGAGACCCAGTACTTC
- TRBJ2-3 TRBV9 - CASSASGTRSTDTQYF TGTGCCAGCAGCGCCAGCGGGACACGTAGCACAGATACGCAGTATTTT
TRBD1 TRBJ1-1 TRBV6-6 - CASSWTGAQRGFF TGTGCCAGCAGTTGGACAGGGGCTCAGAGGGGTTTCTTT
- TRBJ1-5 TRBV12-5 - CASGLRTDNQPQHF TGTGCTAGTGGTTTACGGACAGACAATCAGCCCCAGCATTTT
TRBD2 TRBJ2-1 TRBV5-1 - CASSLAGGGVHEQFF TGCGCCAGCAGCTTGGCCGGCGGGGGGGTTCATGAGCAGTTCTTC
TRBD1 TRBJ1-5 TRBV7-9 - CASSLATGGGQPQHF TGTGCCAGCAGCTTAGCGACAGGGGGCGGACAGCCCCAGCATTTT
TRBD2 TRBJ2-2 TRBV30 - CAWIGGGGTGELFF TGTGCCTGGATAGGCGGGGGTGGGACCGGGGAGCTGTTTTTT
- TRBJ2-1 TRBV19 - CASTSLPRGEQFF TGTGCCAGTACCTCCCTGCCTCGGGGTGAGCAGTTCTTC
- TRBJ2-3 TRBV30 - CAWVLGGGLTDTQYF TGTGCCTGGGTTTTGGGGGGGGGCCTCACAGATACGCAGTATTTT
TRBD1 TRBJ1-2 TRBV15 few CATSRDLRGGGGYTF TGTGCCACCAGCAGAGATCTACGAGGGGGCGGCGGCTACACCTTC
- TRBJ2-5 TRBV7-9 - CASSGASETQYF TGTGCCAGCAGCGGGGCATCGGAGACCCAGTACTTC
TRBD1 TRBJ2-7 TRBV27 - CASSRDAGQGLREQYF TGTGCCAGCAGTCGTGACGCGGGACAGGGTTTGAGGGAGCAGTACTTC
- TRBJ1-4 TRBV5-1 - CASSGGPATNEKLFF TGCGCCAGCAGCGGAGGGCCTGCAACTAATGAAAAACTGTTTTTT
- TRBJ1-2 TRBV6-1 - CASSRGGAVDGYTF TGTGCCAGCAGTAGGGGGGGCGCGGTGGATGGCTACACCTTC
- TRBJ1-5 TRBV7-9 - CASSLETGGNQPQHF TGTGCCAGCAGCCTGGAGACAGGCGGCAATCAGCCCCAGCATTTT
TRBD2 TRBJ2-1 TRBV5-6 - CASSRLSGTYNEQFF TGTGCCAGCAGTCGGCTCAGCGGGACCTACAATGAGCAGTTCTTC
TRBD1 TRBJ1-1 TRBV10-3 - CAIAPRQGWNTEAFF TGTGCCATCGCCCCAAGACAGGGTTGGAACACTGAAGCTTTCTTT
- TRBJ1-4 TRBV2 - CASSLRKGGIKEKLFF TGTGCCAGCAGCCTCCGAAAGGGGGGGATTAAAGAAAAACTGTTTTTT
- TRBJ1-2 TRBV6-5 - CASSYASRHNPRGYTF TGTGCCAGCAGTTATGCGTCGAGGCATAACCCACGTGGCTACACCTTC
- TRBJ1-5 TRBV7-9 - CASSLDGSQPQHF TGTGCCAGCAGCCTTGACGGGTCCCAGCCCCAGCATTTT
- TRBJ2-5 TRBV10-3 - CAISESLPSFETQYF TGTGCCATCAGTGAGTCCCTCCCTAGCTTTGAGACCCAGTACTTC